The clone carrying this T cell receptor (beta chain) has only one observation. No antigen is known for it. The sample contains more than one DNA sequence encoding this CDR3. The data derive from a study of CD4 T cell repertoires in COVID-19. Study-wide background: CFSE-low cells expanded 10 days with IL-2, then restimulated with other coronavirus spikes. General study points: Sharing of several most expanded SARS-CoV-2-reactive clonotypes across memory subsets suggested intraclonal diversification. SARS-CoV and/or HKU1 spike cultures shared between roughly 7 and 25% of SARS-CoV-2 clonotypes.

Data came from immunoSEQ multiplex PCR; TCRdb stores just in-frame clones and leaves some out. The sample has about 24,000 clones, 93% seen once. The memory T cells were sequenced right after ex vivo isolation, without culture. This sequence originates from a human donor who had COVID-19. This material consisted of circulating follicular helper CD4+ T cells (cTfh) from blood, taken before the COVID-19 pandemic.

DNA for the CDR3: TGTGCCAGCAGCGCAGGGGGCGCGGAGACCCAGTACTTC. Translated, it gives CASSAGGAETQYF. J is TRBJ2-5 and V is TRBV6-1, with 8 bases matching TRBD1. Germline V gene sequence: CDR1 MNHNS, CDR2 SASEGT. CDR3 size: 13 residues. The junction had 5 bases not matched to a gene; V was cut back by 6 bases and J by 5 bases.